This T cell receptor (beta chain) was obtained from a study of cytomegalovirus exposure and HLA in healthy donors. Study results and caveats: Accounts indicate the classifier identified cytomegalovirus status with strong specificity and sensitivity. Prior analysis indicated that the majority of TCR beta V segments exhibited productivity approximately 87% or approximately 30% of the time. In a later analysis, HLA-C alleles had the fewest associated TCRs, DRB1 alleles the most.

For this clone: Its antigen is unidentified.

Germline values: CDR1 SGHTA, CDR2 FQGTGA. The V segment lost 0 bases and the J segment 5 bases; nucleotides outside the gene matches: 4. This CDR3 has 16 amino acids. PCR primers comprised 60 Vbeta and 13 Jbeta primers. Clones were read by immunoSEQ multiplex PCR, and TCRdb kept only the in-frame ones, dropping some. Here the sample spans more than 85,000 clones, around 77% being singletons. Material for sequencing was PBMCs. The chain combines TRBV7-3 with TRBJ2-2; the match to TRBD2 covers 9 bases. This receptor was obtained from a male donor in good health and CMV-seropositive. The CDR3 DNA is TGTGCCAGCAGCTTAACAAGGCTAGCGGGGACCGGGGAGCTGTTTTTT. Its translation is CASSLTRLAGTGELFF.